Given below is one T cell receptor (beta chain) in context. Antigen unknown. This entry belongs to a study of cytomegalovirus exposure and HLA in healthy donors. Study outcomes and limitations: In vitro work confirmed that a few CMV-associated chains recognize CMV antigens.

Sequenced by immunoSEQ multiplex PCR; TCRdb stores in-frame clones only, minus some. The sample yields 190,000 or so clones, about four fifths seen once. The sequence was obtained from a young woman in good health and CMV-seropositive. Sequenced material: PBMCs.

The CDR3 loop reads CATSSGGPYTGELFF. As DNA, the CDR3 is TGTGCCACCAGCAGCGGGGGGCCCTACACCGGGGAGCTGTTTTTT. The J gene is TRBJ2-2, the V gene TRBV15, with D tentatively TRBD2 (7 bases). Germline assignment: CDR1 LNHNV and CDR2 YYDKDF (reference sequence). V lost 3 bases and J lost 3, with 11 bases in between. The CDR3 consists of 15 residues. Full variable domain (missing parts from reference TRBV15 and TRBJ2-2): DAMVIQNPRYQVTQFGKPVTLSCSQTLNHNVMYWYQQKSSQAPKLLFHYYDKDFNNEADTPDNFQSRRPNTSFCFLDIRSPGLGDTAMYLCATSSGGPYTGELFFGEGSRLTVL.